These 13 T cell receptor beta chains were all obtained from the same sample, sequenced in a study of patients and donors after allogeneic stem cell transplantation. In TCRdb, the RT-PCR reads were re-called with MiXCR into one record per CDR3 protein. The table has some 880,000 distinct CDR3 sequences, roughly 17% seen once. Material for sequencing was blood, either unsorted or a sorted T cell fraction (not recorded which). Receptors were obtained from a human donor who was either an allogeneic HSCT recipient or a stem cell or donor lymphocyte infusion donor (not recorded which). It is not recorded whose cells these are; they may come from a transplant donor.

There are a few counts of this clonotype. V usage is TRBV12-3 or TRBV12-4 and J usage is TRBJ2-3, with a possible D match to TRBD2 (6 bases). V was shortened by 3 bases and J by 4 bases, with 14 bases between the two germline ends. This CDR3 is built from 15 residues. This chain's CDR3 is CASSFGDWWPDTQYF. DNA of the CDR3: TGTGCCAGCAGTTTTGGGGACTGGTGGCCAGATACGCAGTATTTT.

This clonotype was seen a few times. The V gene is TRBV6-2 or TRBV6-3, the J gene TRBJ1-5; maybe TRBD1 (6 bases). V was pared by 6 bases and J by 6 bases, with 18 bases between. The CDR3 covers 15 residues. Germline lookup yields CDR1 MNHEY and CDR2 SVGEGT. The CDR3 loop is CASRINQGIGQPQHF. Written as DNA, the CDR3 is TGTGCCAGCAGGATCAATCAGGGGATAGGTCAGCCCCAGCATTTT.

A few counts support this clonotype. The chain employs TRBV12-3 or TRBV12-4 and TRBJ2-7; D might be TRBD2 (6 bases). There are 12 residues in the CDR3. Trimming cost V 2 bases and J 6 bases, with 8 bases left between them. CDR3 DNA sequence: TGTGCCAGCAGTTTACGGGAGAGCGAGCAGTACTTC. Amino acid sequence: CASSLRESEQYF.

This clonotype came up a few times. The chain carries TRBV25-1 and TRBJ2-1; 8 bases are a match to TRBD2. Germline-derived CDR1 and CDR2 are MGHDK and SYGVNS. V gave up 4 bases and J gave up 8 bases; unmatched junction bases: 16. CDR3 size: 17 residues. CDR3 amino acids: CASSGWGGSGIFDEQFF. In nucleotides, the CDR3 is TGTGCCAGCAGTGGTTGGGGCGGTAGCGGGATTTTCGATGAGCAGTTCTTC. Using reference TRBV25-1 and TRBJ2-1 for the parts outside the CDR3, the full variable domain is EADIYQTPRYLVIGTGKKITLECSQTMGHDKMYWYQQDPGMELHLIHYSYGVNSTEKGDLSSESTVSRIRTEHFPLTLESARPSHTSQYLCASSGWGGSGIFDEQFFGPGTRLTVL.

The J gene is TRBJ2-1, the V gene TRBV20-1; perhaps TRBD1 as D (6 bases). The CDR3 covers 14 residues. Germline V CDR1 and CDR2: DFQATT, SNEGSKA (reference sequence). The germline V and J ends were trimmed by 5 bases and 4 bases, with 15 bases remaining between them. CDR3: CSAPGTRLYNEQFF. The CDR3 DNA reads TGCAGTGCTCCCGGGACACGCCTATACAATGAGCAGTTCTTC.

The CDR3 loop reads CASSQDYTQETQYF. Written as DNA, the CDR3 is TGCGCCAGCAGCCAGGACTACACACAAGAGACCCAGTACTTC. This sequence joins TRBV4-3 and TRBJ2-5; D is perhaps TRBD2 (6 bases). In germline, CDR1 is LGHNA, CDR2 YSLEER. This CDR3 has 14 amino acids. Between the trimmed V and J ends, which lost 3 bases and 2 bases, there was a span of 10 bases.

The genes are TRBV6-1 and TRBJ1-5; the D gene is possibly TRBD1 (6 bases). The ends were cut back, 6 bases at V and 0 bases at J, with 18 bases in the middle. This CDR3 region has 17 residues. CDR1 and CDR2 from the germline V gene are MNHNS and SASEGT. This chain's CDR3 is CASSGQSPLYSNQPQHF. The CDR3 bases are TGTGCCAGCAGCGGACAGTCCCCTCTTTATAGCAATCAGCCCCAGCATTTT.

This chain uses TRBV7-2 with TRBJ1-5, with D hard to call. Germline V gene sequence: CDR1 SGHTA, CDR2 FQGNSA. The CDR3 runs 15 residues. V dropped 3 bases and J dropped 2 bases, with 11 bases sitting between them. The DNA of the CDR3 is TGTGCCAGCAGCTTTTGGGTCCGTGGCAATCAGCCCCAGCATTTT. This encodes CASSFWVRGNQPQHF.

Only a few counts were recorded for this clonotype. The chain combines TRBV12-3 or TRBV12-4 with TRBJ2-3; the match to TRBD1 covers 7 bases. The CDR3 has 13 residues. The ends lost 6 bases at V and 2 bases at J; junction bases unmatched: 2. The CDR3 reads CASRQGNTDTQYF. The CDR3 nucleotides are TGTGCCAGCAGACAGGGGAACACAGATACGCAGTATTTT.

The chain combines TRBV5-1 with TRBJ1-4, with 7 bases identical to TRBD1. The germline gives CDR1 SGHRS, CDR2 YFSETQ. V was pared by 9 bases and J by 0 bases, with 11 bases of the junction left unmatched. This CDR3 has 16 amino acids. The CDR3 DNA reads TGCGCCACGAGGCTAGGGGGCCCTTCAACTAATGAAAAACTGTTTTTT. Its protein is CATRLGGPSTNEKLFF.

This clonotype was observed many times. The chain links TRBV12-3 or TRBV12-4 to TRBJ2-5; TRBD2 aligns across 8 bases. The V gene end was trimmed by 6 bases and the J gene end by 5 bases; junction bases not matched to a gene: 5. The CDR3 has 13 amino acids. The CDR3 is CASRREALETQYF. CDR3 nucleotides: TGTGCCAGCAGGCGGGAGGCCCTTGAGACCCAGTACTTC.

This clonotype appeared a few times. This sequence joins TRBV21-1 and TRBJ1-2; the table's D call, TRBD1, has no DNA check behind it. TRBV21-1 is annotated as a pseudogene. CDR3 size: 17 residues. The CDR3 nucleotides are TGTGCCAGCAGCAAAGTGGTCCCGGGTGGCGTATACTATGGCTACACCTTC. Its translation is CASSKVVPGGVYYGYTF.

This clonotype came up many times. The chain couples TRBV6-2 or TRBV6-3 to TRBJ2-1, with 9 bases matching TRBD2. The germline V gene has CDR1 MNHEY and CDR2 SVGEGT. After removal of 7 bases from V and 4 bases from J, the junction contained 11 bases not matched to a gene. There are 16 residues in the CDR3. The CDR3 loop is CASTSSGGKLYNEQFF. The CDR3 DNA is TGTGCCAGCACGTCAAGCGGGGGGAAGCTTTACAATGAGCAGTTCTTC.